The T cell receptor (beta chain) under discussion was sequenced for a study of CD8 T cells in ankylosing spondylitis. Per germline, CDR1 MNHNS and CDR2 SASEGT. The CDR3 spans 15 residues. V was cut by 10 bases and J by 2 bases, with 20 bases left in between. This clonotype was detected ten times or more. Each CDR3 protein is one row after TCRdb ran MiXCR on the 5' RACE reads. Among more than 60,000 distinct CDR3 sequences listed, roughly 6.1% were seen once. The receptor was isolated from a male donor with ankylosing spondylitis. V and J are TRBV6-1 and TRBJ2-5; no clear D gene. The source material was synovial fluid, either unsorted or a sorted T cell fraction (not recorded which). Here the CDR3 reads CATRSDVWNQETQYF. CDR3 nucleotide sequence: TGTGCCACCCGTAGTGATGTCTGGAATCAAGAGACCCAGTACTTC.